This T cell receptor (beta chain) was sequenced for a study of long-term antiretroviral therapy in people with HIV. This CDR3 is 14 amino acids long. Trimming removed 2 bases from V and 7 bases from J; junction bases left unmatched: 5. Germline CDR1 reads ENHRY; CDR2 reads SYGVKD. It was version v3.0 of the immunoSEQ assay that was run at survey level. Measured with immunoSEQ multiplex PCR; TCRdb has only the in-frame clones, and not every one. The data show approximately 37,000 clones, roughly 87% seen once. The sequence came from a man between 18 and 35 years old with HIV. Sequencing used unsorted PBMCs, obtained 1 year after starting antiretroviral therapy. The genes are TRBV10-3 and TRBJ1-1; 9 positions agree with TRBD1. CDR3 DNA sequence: TGTGCCATCAGTGAGCTAGGGGGACAGGGTGAAGCTTTCTTT. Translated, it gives CAISELGGQGEAFF.